The clone carrying this T cell receptor (beta chain) appeared a single time. This sample is part of a study of T cell changes during pregnancy in multiple sclerosis. Sequenced by immunoSEQ multiplex PCR; TCRdb stores in-frame clones only, minus some. The data contain tens of thousands of clones, around 89% of them seen just once; the ten biggest clones take up more than 0.55%. V lost 8 bases to trimming and J lost 7 bases; unmatched junction nucleotides: 11. The CDR3 has 14 residues. Germline values: CDR1 MNHNY, CDR2 SVGAGI (reference sequence). The sample in question was CD4+ T cells from peripheral blood mononuclear cells, obtained in the second trimester of pregnancy. The gene calls are TRBV6-6 and TRBJ2-1; 7 bases fit TRBD2. This clonotype originated in a female donor with multiple sclerosis, enrolled in a pregnancy study. In nucleotides, the CDR3 is TGTGCCAGCGGGGACCCAGCGGGAATAAATGAGCAGTTCTTC. This translates into CASGDPAGINEQFF.